The 26 T cell receptor beta chains reported below all come from one sample, sequenced in a study of long-term antiretroviral therapy in people with HIV. Running of the v3.0 immunoSEQ assay took place at survey level. Clones were read by immunoSEQ multiplex PCR, and TCRdb kept only the in-frame ones, dropping some. The sample has over 14,000 clones; about three quarters are singletons. This sample comprised unsorted PBMCs, obtained 1.3 years before starting antiretroviral therapy. The receptor source for this set is a man between 35 and 55 years old with HIV.

This chain uses TRBV6-5 with TRBJ2-3; tentative D call: TRBD1 (6 bases). The germline CDR1 and CDR2 sequences are MNHEY and SVGAGI. The CDR3 sequence is 14 residues long. V lost 5 bases and J lost 2, with 11 bases in between. CDR3 loop: CASSTDRATDTQYF. CDR3 DNA sequence: TGTGCCAGCAGTACGGACAGAGCCACAGATACGCAGTATTTT.

This clone appeared a single time. The chain is built from TRBV6-5 and TRBJ2-3; D remains unclear. Germline V lookup: CDR1 MNHEY, CDR2 SVGAGI. The CDR3 contains 14 residues. Trimming stripped 6 bases from V and 0 bases from J, with 10 bases between. CDR3: CASSSRSSTDTQYF. The CDR3 nucleotides read TGTGCCAGCAGCAGCCGCTCTAGCACAGATACGCAGTATTTT.

The chain recombines TRBV11-1 with TRBJ1-1; TRBD1 might be the D (5 bases). The germline V gene encodes CDR1 SGHAT and CDR2 FQDESV (reference sequence). The CDR3 contains 12 residues. The V gene lost 5 bases and the J gene lost 11 bases, with 15 bases spanning the gap. For the CDR3, the DNA is TGTGCCAGCAGCCTTTCGGGACGCGCGGCTTTCTTT. Its protein product is CASSLSGRAAFF.

The chain couples TRBV5-1 to TRBJ2-3, with 10 nucleotides matching TRBD2. The ends lost 4 bases at V and 1 base at J; junction bases unmatched: 3. Germline CDR1 is SGHRS and CDR2 is YFSETQ. The CDR3 consists of 15 residues. The CDR3 spells CASSALAGGTDTQYF. CDR3 in DNA: TGCGCCAGCAGCGCCCTAGCGGGGGGCACAGATACGCAGTATTTT.

The rearrangement joins TRBV11-3 to TRBJ1-6; D is unclear. Germline values: CDR1 SGHNT, CDR2 YENEEA. The V and J ends lost 0 bases and 3 bases respectively, with 3 bases between them. The CDR3 runs to 14 residues. CDR3 in DNA: TGTGCCAGCAGCTTAGAAGGCTATAATTCACCCCTCCACTTT. Encoded protein: CASSLEGYNSPLHF.

The chain employs TRBV30 and TRBJ2-7, with D unresolved. CDR3 length: 14 amino acids. Trimming cost V 2 bases and J 6 bases, with 17 bases left between them. Germline lookup yields CDR1 GTSNPN and CDR2 SVGIG (reference sequence). CDR3 nucleotide sequence: TGTGCCTGGAGTCTCCCCCGACGGTCCGGCGAGCAGTACTTC. Translated, it gives CAWSLPRRSGEQYF.

The chain combines TRBV27 with TRBJ2-1; TRBD2 aligns across 10 bases. The CDR3 contains 18 residues. J gave up 0 bases and V 5 bases, and 10 bases lay outside the gene matches. Germline CDR1 and CDR2: MNHEY and SMNVEV (reference sequence). In DNA, the CDR3 is TGTGCCAGCAGTCCCCGGCTAGCGGGGGCCAGCTCCTACAATGAGCAGTTCTTC. This sequence encodes CASSPRLAGASSYNEQFF.

The gene calls are TRBV19 and TRBJ1-4; 11 bases align to TRBD1. Looked up from germline, CDR1 is LNHDA and CDR2 is SQIVND (reference sequence). V lost 3 bases to trimming and J lost 10 bases; unmatched junction nucleotides: 7. This CDR3 spans 15 amino acids. Here the CDR3 reads CASSITPGQGGKLFF. As DNA, the CDR3 is TGTGCCAGTAGTATTACCCCGGGACAGGGGGGAAAACTGTTTTTT.

This clone appeared a single time. V gene TRBV7-9 combines with J gene TRBJ1-1; 7 positions agree with TRBD1. Looked up from germline, CDR1 is SEHNR and CDR2 is FQNEAQ (reference sequence). The CDR3 is 14 amino acids. J gave up 4 bases and V 5 bases, and 7 bases lay outside the gene matches. CDR3 bases: TGTGCCAGCAGCGAACAGGGGAAGGGCACTGAAGCTTTCTTT. It codes for CASSEQGKGTEAFF.

CDR3 residues: CAWSRGSYGYTF. The CDR3, as DNA: TGTGCCTGGAGTCGTGGGTCTTATGGCTACACCTTC. The chain is built from TRBV30 and TRBJ1-2; D gene ambiguous. Germline lookup yields CDR1 GTSNPN and CDR2 SVGIG (reference sequence). The CDR3 contains 12 residues. Trimming cost V 2 bases and J 5 bases, with 9 bases left between them. The full variable domain, in which reference TRBV30 and TRBJ1-2 provide the parts outside the CDR3, is SQTIHQWPATLVQPVGSPLSLECTVEGTSNPNLYWYRQAAGRGLQLLFYSVGIGQISSEVPQNLSASRPQDRQFILSSKKLLLSDSGFYLCAWSRGSYGYTFGSGTRLTVV.

This clone was counted only a few times. CDR3 in DNA: TGTGCCAGCAGCATTAGCACTGGGGCCAACGTCCTGACTTTC. Translation gives CASSISTGANVLTF. V and J are TRBV5-6 and TRBJ2-6; D gene ambiguous. V gave up 4 bases and J gave up 2 bases, with 7 bases separating them. The CDR3 runs to 14 residues. The germline gives CDR1 SGHDT, CDR2 YYEEEE.

This clone occurred a few times. The chain uses TRBV5-4 and TRBJ2-7, with no clear D. CDR1 SGHNT and CDR2 YYREEE come from the germline V gene (reference sequence). This CDR3 has 13 residues. With 4 bases removed from V and 2 bases from J, the gap between germline ends came to 10 bases. Written as DNA, the CDR3 is TGTGCCAGCAGCCACCCCATCACCTACGAGCAGTACTTC. It translates to CASSHPITYEQYF.

This clone has a handful of counts. The chain links TRBV19 to TRBJ1-6; D uncertain. This CDR3 comprises 13 residues. Germline loops: CDR1 LNHDA, CDR2 SQIVND (reference sequence). Deletions cut 1 base from V and 10 bases from J, with 8 bases between. This chain's CDR3 is CASSIASRSPLHF. In DNA, the CDR3 is TGTGCCAGTAGTATAGCCTCTAGATCACCCCTCCACTTT.

This clone showed up just a few times. The chain is built from TRBV11-3 and TRBJ2-7; D is ambiguous. Germline CDR1 and CDR2: SGHNT and YENEEA. This CDR3 is 13 amino acids long. Trimming left V 1 base short and J 3 bases short, with 7 bases between. The CDR3 coding sequence is TGTGCCAGCAGCTTAGGGCCAGTCTACGAGCAGTACTTC. It codes for CASSLGPVYEQYF.

V is TRBV19 and J is TRBJ2-3; tentative D call: TRBD1 (5 bases). CDR1 and CDR2 from the germline V gene are LNHDA and SQIVND (reference sequence). The CDR3 sequence is 13 residues long. Trimming removed 1 base from V and 7 bases from J, with 9 bases in between. As DNA, the CDR3 is TGTGCCAGTAGTATAGGGGGCGAGAATACGCAGTATTTT. It translates to CASSIGGENTQYF.

The table lists this clone with a few counts. CDR3 in amino acids: CASIDRGGYGYTF. CDR3 in DNA: TGTGCCAGCATCGATAGGGGCGGCTATGGCTACACCTTC. The genes are TRBV2 and TRBJ1-2, with D maybe TRBD1 (5 bases). The V end was cut by 7 bases, the J end by 4 bases, with 13 bases between. CDR3 length: 13 amino acids. Germline loops: CDR1 SNHLY, CDR2 FYNNEI.

A single count supports this clone. V and J are TRBV19 and TRBJ1-5; D may be TRBD1 (6 bases). V lost 3 bases and J lost 7, with 16 bases in between. The CDR3 sequence is 15 residues long. Germline values: CDR1 LNHDA, CDR2 SQIVND (reference sequence). This CDR3 reads CASSISPTGTQPQHF. The CDR3 nucleotides read TGTGCCAGTAGTATTAGCCCAACAGGGACCCAGCCCCAGCATTTT.

The chain links TRBV18 to TRBJ1-1; maybe TRBD1 (5 bases). CDR1 KGHSH and CDR2 LQKENI come from the germline V gene. CDR3 size: 13 residues. Trimming shortened V by 6 bases and J by 1 base, and 9 bases separated the two germline ends. Here the CDR3 reads CASSDSRNTEAFF. CDR3 in DNA: TGTGCCAGCTCCGACAGCCGGAACACTGAAGCTTTCTTT. Full variable domain (missing parts from reference TRBV18 and TRBJ1-1): NAGVMQNPRHLVRRRGQEARLRCSPMKGHSHVYWYRQLPEEGLKFMVYLQKENIIDESGMPKERFSAEFPKEGPSILRIQQVVRGDSAAYFCASSDSRNTEAFFGQGTRLTVV.

V gene TRBV19 combines with J gene TRBJ2-7, with 7 bases lining up with TRBD1. This CDR3 has 15 residues. With V trimmed by 5 bases and J by 3 bases, 10 bases remained unmatched. Germline V lookup: CDR1 LNHDA, CDR2 SQIVND (reference sequence). The CDR3 region is CASSSWPRDSYEQYF. DNA of the CDR3: TGTGCCAGTAGTTCCTGGCCCCGGGACAGCTACGAGCAGTACTTC.

The chain combines TRBV6-5 with TRBJ1-2; TRBD1 matches 7 bases. CDR3 length: 15 amino acids. The trim removed 1 base at V and 7 bases at J, leaving 9 bases unmatched. The germline V gene has CDR1 MNHEY and CDR2 SVGAGI. This CDR3 reads CASSYFRGTYSGYTF. As DNA, the CDR3 is TGTGCCAGCAGTTACTTCAGGGGGACTTATAGTGGCTACACCTTC.

The table lists this clone with a count of one. This rearrangement joins TRBV21-1 to TRBJ1-1. TRBV21-1 is a recognized pseudogene. The CDR3 has 16 residues. The CDR3 nucleotides read TGTGCCAGCAGCAAAGGTCCGGGGGGCGGAGGGACTGAAGCTTTCTTT. Residues: CASSKGPGGGGTEAFF.

The chain couples TRBV11-2 to TRBJ2-3; D may be TRBD1 or TRBD2 (5 bases each). The CDR3 runs to 15 residues. Germline V gene data show CDR1 as SGHAT and CDR2 as FQNNGV. V was trimmed by 0 bases and J by 5 bases, leaving 12 bases between them. The CDR3 spells CASSLEPGRGDTQYF. CDR3 sequence (DNA): TGTGCCAGCAGCTTAGAACCGGGGCGCGGAGATACGCAGTATTTT.

This clone was detected only a few times. The chain joins TRBV6-1 to TRBJ1-2, with unresolved D. Trimming took 4 bases from V and 0 from J, leaving 21 bases between them. CDR1 and CDR2 (germline): MNHNS, SASEGT. This CDR3 has 18 amino acids. CDR3 residues: CASSVQESHELANYGYTF. The DNA for the CDR3 is TGTGCCAGCAGTGTTCAAGAATCCCATGAATTAGCTAACTATGGCTACACCTTC.

The rearrangement joins TRBV5-1 to TRBJ1-1; 7 bases are shared with TRBD1. The CDR3 is 15 amino acids. J lost 1 base, V lost 2 bases, and 5 bases had no gene match. CDR1 and CDR2 (germline): SGHRS, YFSETQ. CDR3 coding DNA: TGCGCCAGCAGCTTTGGAGGGGGCGAGAACACTGAAGCTTTCTTT. This codes for CASSFGGGENTEAFF.

The V and J genes are TRBV19 and TRBJ2-1, with 8 bases aligning to TRBD2. The CDR3 consists of 15 residues. Trimming at V came to 5 bases and at J to 4 bases, leaving 7 bases not matched to a gene. CDR1 LNHDA and CDR2 SQIVND come from the germline V gene (reference sequence). The CDR3 region is CASSPVAGPYNEQFF. CDR3 coding DNA: TGTGCCAGTAGTCCGGTAGCGGGGCCTTACAATGAGCAGTTCTTC. The full variable domain, its missing parts supplied by reference TRBV19 and TRBJ2-1, is DGGITQSPKYLFRKEGQNVTLSCEQNLNHDAMYWYRQDPGQGLRLIYYSQIVNDFQKGDIAEGYSVSREKKESFPLTVTSAQKNPTAFYLCASSPVAGPYNEQFFGPGTRLTVL.

The chain recombines TRBV9 with TRBJ1-4, with D maybe TRBD1 (5 bases). This CDR3 has 14 amino acids. Trimming took off 0 bases at V and 2 bases at J, with 5 bases between the two ends. From germline, CDR1 is SGDLS and CDR2 YYNGEE. The CDR3 region is CASSVGDTNEKLFF. In nucleotides, the CDR3 is TGTGCCAGCAGCGTAGGGGACACTAATGAAAAACTGTTTTTT.